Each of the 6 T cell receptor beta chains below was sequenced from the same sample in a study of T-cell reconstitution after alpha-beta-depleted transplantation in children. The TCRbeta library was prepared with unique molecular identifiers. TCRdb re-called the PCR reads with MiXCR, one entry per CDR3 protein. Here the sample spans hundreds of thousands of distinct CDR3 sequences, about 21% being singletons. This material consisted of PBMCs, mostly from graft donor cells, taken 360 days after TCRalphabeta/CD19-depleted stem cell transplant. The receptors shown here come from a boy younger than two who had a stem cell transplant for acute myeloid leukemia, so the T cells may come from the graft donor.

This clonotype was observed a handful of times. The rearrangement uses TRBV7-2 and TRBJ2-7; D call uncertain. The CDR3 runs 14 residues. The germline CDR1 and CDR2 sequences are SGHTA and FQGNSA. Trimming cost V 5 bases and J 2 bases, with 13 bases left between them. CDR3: CASSPSGQPYEQYV. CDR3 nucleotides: TGTGCCAGCAGCCCATCCGGCCAGCCCTACGAGCAGTACGTC.

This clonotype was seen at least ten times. CDR3 loop: CASSLGQLSSYEQYV. The CDR3 nucleotides are TGTGCCAGCTCACTTGGACAGCTGAGCTCCTACGAGCAGTACGTC. This chain uses TRBV18 with TRBJ2-7; tentatively, D is TRBD1 (6 bases). The CDR3 has 15 amino acids. CDR1 and CDR2 (germline): KGHSH, LQKENI. Trimming stripped 4 bases from V and 0 bases from J, with 13 bases between.

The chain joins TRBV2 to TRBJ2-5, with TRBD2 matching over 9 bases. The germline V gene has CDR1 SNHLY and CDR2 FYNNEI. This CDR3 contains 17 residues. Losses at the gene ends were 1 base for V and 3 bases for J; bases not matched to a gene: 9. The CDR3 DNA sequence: TGTGCCAGCAGTGAAGGACCCAGCGGGGGGCTTAAAGAGACCCAGTACTTC. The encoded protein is CASSEGPSGGLKETQYF.

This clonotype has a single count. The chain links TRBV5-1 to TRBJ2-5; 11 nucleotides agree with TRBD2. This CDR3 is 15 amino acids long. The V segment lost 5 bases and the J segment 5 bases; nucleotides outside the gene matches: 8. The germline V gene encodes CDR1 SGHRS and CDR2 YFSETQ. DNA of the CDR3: TGCGCCAGCAGACTCGCTAGCGGGGGGTTGGAGACCCAGTACTTC. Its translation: CASRLASGGLETQYF. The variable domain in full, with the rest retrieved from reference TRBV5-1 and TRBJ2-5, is KAGVTQTPRYLIKTRGQQVTLSCSPISGHRSVSWYQQTPGQGLQFLFEYFSETQRNKGNFPGRFSGRQFSNSRSEMNVSTLELGDSALYLCASRLASGGLETQYFGPGTRLLVL.

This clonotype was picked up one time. CDR3: CASSPRGGSQETQYF. The CDR3 DNA reads as TGTGCCAGCTCACCACGAGGCGGTTCCCAAGAGACCCAGTACTTC. The chain couples TRBV18 to TRBJ2-5; no clear D gene. Germline lookup yields CDR1 KGHSH and CDR2 LQKENI. This CDR3 is built from 15 residues. V shed 1 base and J shed 1 base, with 10 bases lying between them.

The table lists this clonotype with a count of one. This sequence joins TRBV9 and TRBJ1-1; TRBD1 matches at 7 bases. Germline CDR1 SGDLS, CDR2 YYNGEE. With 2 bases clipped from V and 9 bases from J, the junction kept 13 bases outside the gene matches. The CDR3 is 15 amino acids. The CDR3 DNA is TGTGCCAGCAGCGTGCGAGGGGGCGCGGGGACAAAAGCTTTCTTT. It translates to CASSVRGGAGTKAFF.